The 30 T cell receptor beta chains below all came from one sample that was sequenced in a study of regulatory T cells in long-lasting Graves disease. According to the study, TCR beta libraries were built with iRepertoire HTBI primers and CDR3-region Arm-PCR. Each CDR3 protein is one row after TCRdb ran MiXCR on the multiplex PCR reads. This sample has approximately 500,000 distinct CDR3 sequences, with 20% to 25% found just once. The sample's time point: persistent/refractory GD, antithyroid drugs over 5 years with positive TRAb. Extracted RNA from PBMCs served as the source of the TCR library. The material sequenced was peripheral blood mononuclear cells (PBMCs), taken when the disease was refractory, from a patient treated with antithyroid drugs. The receptors were sampled from a female donor with Graves disease.

Written as DNA, the CDR3 is TGTGCCTGGAGCTCGGGGGGAATCGTTGAAGCTTTCTTT. As protein: CAWSSGGIVEAFF. J is TRBJ1-1 and V is TRBV30; tentative D call: TRBD1 (5 bases). The CDR3 runs 13 residues. V lost 3 bases and J 7 bases, leaving 15 bases between the germline ends. CDR1 is GTSNPN and CDR2 is SVGIG in the germline V gene (reference sequence).

There are many counts of this clonotype. The rearrangement uses TRBV27 and TRBJ1-5; D not resolved. This CDR3 comprises 13 residues. From germline, CDR1 is MNHEY and CDR2 SMNVEV (reference sequence). The V and J ends lost 2 bases and 11 bases respectively, with 13 bases between them. The CDR3 reads CASSLNVGETQHF. As DNA, the CDR3 is TGTGCCAGCAGTTTAAATGTAGGAGAAACCCAGCATTTT.

The table lists this clonotype with a count of one. V is TRBV20-1 and J is TRBJ1-5; TRBD1 agrees at 7 bases. This CDR3 region has 13 residues. V was pared by 4 bases and J by 3 bases, with 3 bases of the junction left unmatched. Germline V gives CDR1 DFQATT, CDR2 SNEGSKA (reference sequence). CDR3 nucleotides: TGCAGTGCTACCACAGGGGCCAATCAGCCCCAGCATTTT. Residues: CSATTGANQPQHF.

Details on this clonotype: A far larger clone is only one base removed, so a read error is likely. The CDR3 here is CASSLVDPSLGAQYF. The CDR3 DNA sequence: TGTGCCAGCAGCTTAGTTGACCCCTCGCTGGGGGCCCAGTACTTC. The chain employs TRBV11-2 and TRBJ2-4, with a weak D call TRBD1 (6 bases). Germline CDR1 is SGHAT and CDR2 is FQNNGV. With 1 base removed from V and 13 bases from J, the gap between germline ends came to 20 bases. CDR3 size: 15 residues.

V and J are TRBV3-1 and TRBJ1-3, with D unclear. The germline V and J ends were trimmed by 2 bases and 5 bases, with 10 bases remaining between them. This CDR3 region has 14 residues. Germline CDR1 reads LGHDT; CDR2 reads YNNKEL (reference sequence). For the CDR3, the DNA is TGTGCCAGCAGCCAATCTGGTGGACGAAACACCATATATTTT. Encoded protein: CASSQSGGRNTIYF.

The sample holds many counts of this clonotype. V usage is TRBV12-3 or TRBV12-4 and J usage is TRBJ1-2; tentatively, D is TRBD1 (5 bases). Trimming removed 4 bases from V and 0 bases from J, with 15 bases in between. The CDR3 spans 16 residues. The CDR3 spells CASSSFPTESNYGYTF. CDR3 DNA: TGTGCCAGCAGTTCTTTCCCGACAGAGTCTAACTATGGCTACACCTTC.

This clonotype has a handful of counts. The chain links TRBV2 to TRBJ2-1; no clear D. Germline CDR1 SNHLY, CDR2 FYNNEI. The CDR3 has 12 residues. V dropped 5 bases and J dropped 5 bases, with 7 bases sitting between them. This CDR3 is CASSQYDNEQFF. DNA of the CDR3: TGTGCCAGCAGTCAATATGACAATGAGCAGTTCTTC.

For the CDR3, the DNA is TGTGCCAGCAGCGGGACAGGGTCTAGCAATCAGCCCCAGCATTTT. Its protein is CASSGTGSSNQPQHF. The chain has TRBV9 and TRBJ1-5, with 8 bases identical to TRBD1. The ends lost 3 bases at V and 0 bases at J; junction bases unmatched: 2. CDR3 size: 15 residues. Germline CDR1 and CDR2: SGDLS and YYNGEE.

The chain couples TRBV5-1 to TRBJ1-2; D might be TRBD1 (6 bases). Germline V gives CDR1 SGHRS, CDR2 YFSETQ. Deletions cut 1 base from V and 8 bases from J, with 18 bases between. The CDR3 is 15 amino acids. CDR3 sequence reads: CASSLQPGSGEGYTF. The CDR3 coding sequence is TGCGCCAGCAGCTTGCAACCGGGGTCAGGGGAAGGCTACACCTTC.

This clonotype has more than one count but fewer than ten. V usage is TRBV5-6 and J usage is TRBJ1-1; unclear D gene. Germline CDR1 reads SGHDT; CDR2 reads YYEEEE. This CDR3 is 14 amino acids long. Trimming removed 1 base at V and 3 bases at J, with 10 bases between. This chain's CDR3 is CASSLSYQYTEAFF. The DNA of the CDR3 is TGTGCCAGCAGCTTGAGTTACCAATACACTGAAGCTTTCTTT.

This clonotype appeared a few times. This chain uses TRBV4-2 with TRBJ2-7, with unresolved D. The CDR3 totals 15 residues. Germline V CDR1 and CDR2: LGHNA, YNFKEQ. Trimming pared 0 bases from V and 3 bases from J, leaving 12 bases between. CDR3 protein: CASSQERNHLYEQYF. Written as DNA, the CDR3 is TGTGCCAGCAGCCAAGAACGGAACCACCTCTACGAGCAGTACTTC.

This clonotype was detected many times. Mismatch with germline at one junction end may stem from a read error. V usage is TRBV7-7 and J usage is TRBJ2-5; tentatively, D is TRBD2 (6 bases). CDR1 SSHAT and CDR2 FNYEAQ come from the germline V gene (reference sequence). The CDR3 length is 14 residues. CDR3 in DNA: TGTGCTAGCAGCTCCGGCGGGGTTGGGGAGACCCAGTACTTC. Translation: CASSSGGVGETQYF.

V and J are TRBV25-1 and TRBJ2-7; D possibly corresponds to TRBD2 (6 bases). The CDR3 is made up of 14 amino acids. V was pared by 3 bases and J by 8 bases, with 17 bases between. The germline CDR1 and CDR2 sequences are MGHDK and SYGVNS. In DNA form, the CDR3 reads TGTGCCAGCAGTGAGCAGACAGCTAGCGCCAAGCAGTACTTC. Its translation: CASSEQTASAKQYF.

The chain uses TRBV24-1 and TRBJ1-1; D might be TRBD1 (5 bases). V was shortened by 11 bases and J by 6 bases, with 18 bases between the two germline ends. Germline V lookup: CDR1 KGHDR, CDR2 SFDVKD. The CDR3 spans 13 residues. The CDR3 here is CASQPSPGAEAFF. The DNA for the CDR3 is TGTGCCAGCCAGCCCAGCCCGGGGGCTGAAGCTTTCTTT.

This clonotype was detected only a few times. This chain connects TRBV2 to TRBJ2-7, with 7 positions matching TRBD2. CDR1 SNHLY and CDR2 FYNNEI come from the germline V gene. V lost 8 bases to trimming and J lost 6 bases; unmatched junction nucleotides: 10. There are 13 residues in the CDR3. The CDR3 sequence is CASHPRGSFEQYF. CDR3 in DNA: TGTGCCAGCCACCCGCGGGGGAGCTTCGAGCAGTACTTC.

This clonotype showed up many times. The chain combines TRBV24-1 with TRBJ1-4; 8 positions match TRBD1. The CDR3 is made up of 15 amino acids. Germline loops: CDR1 KGHDR, CDR2 SFDVKD. Losses at the gene ends were 4 bases for V and 8 bases for J; bases not matched to a gene: 8. The CDR3 sequence is CATSENTGTGEKLFF. For the CDR3, the DNA is TGTGCCACCAGTGAGAATACCGGGACAGGAGAAAAACTGTTTTTT.

This clonotype was detected many times. The V call is TRBV20-1, the J call TRBJ2-5; D not certain. The CDR3 runs to 15 residues. V was trimmed by 4 bases and J by 1 base, leaving 16 bases between them. In germline, CDR1 is DFQATT, CDR2 SNEGSKA (reference sequence). CDR3 nucleotides: TGCAGTGCTAATCCCTTAGAGATGATCCAAGAGACCCAGTACTTC. This encodes CSANPLEMIQETQYF.

This clonotype has at least ten counts. The V gene is TRBV28, the J gene TRBJ1-4, with D possibly being TRBD1 (6 bases). CDR1 MDHEN and CDR2 SYDVKM come from the germline V gene. The CDR3 loop spans 15 amino acids. V gave up 7 bases and J gave up 4 bases, with 16 bases separating them. The CDR3 loop is CASKFSGDNNEKLFF. The DNA for the CDR3 is TGTGCCAGCAAATTTTCTGGGGACAATAATGAAAAACTGTTTTTT. Supplemented by reference TRBV28 and TRBJ1-4, the full variable domain reads DVKVTQSSRYLVKRTGEKVFLECVQDMDHENMFWYRQDPGLGLRLIYFSYDVKMKEKGDIPEGYSVSREKKERFSLILESASTNQTSMYLCASKFSGDNNEKLFFGSGTQLSVL.

This clonotype has at least ten counts. One junction end does not reproduce the germline sequence, and a read error may be involved. The chain carries TRBV5-1 and TRBJ2-7; 7 bases are a match to TRBD2. CDR3 size: 16 residues. Germline lookup yields CDR1 SGHRS and CDR2 YFSETQ. The CDR3 reads CASSLEVAGGTYEQYF. The CDR3 DNA sequence: TGTGCCAGCAGCTTAGAGGTAGCGGGCGGGACCTACGAGCAGTACTTC.

J is TRBJ1-6 and V is TRBV18; D perhaps matches TRBD1 (6 bases). Germline V CDR1 and CDR2: KGHSH, LQKENI. The CDR3 length is 15 residues. The V gene lost 3 bases and the J gene lost 5 bases, with 11 bases spanning the gap. The DNA of the CDR3 is TGTGCCAGCTCACCCGGGGGCTCAGATAATTCACCCCTCCACTTT. Translation: CASSPGGSDNSPLHF.

This clonotype has a count of ten or more. The chain carries TRBV20-1 and TRBJ2-5; tentatively, D is TRBD2 (5 bases). Germline CDR1 is DFQATT and CDR2 is SNEGSKA (reference sequence). V lost 5 bases, J lost 5 bases, and 12 bases lay in between. The length of the CDR3 is 12 residues. DNA of the CDR3: TGCAGTGCTGAAACTAGAGGGGAGACCCAGTACTTC. Its protein product is CSAETRGETQYF.

For the CDR3, the DNA is TGTGCCAGCAGCTTAGATCGTGGGGGCGGTAACTATGGCTACACCTTC. It is translated as CASSLDRGGGNYGYTF. J is TRBJ1-2 and V is TRBV11-2, with a possible D match to TRBD1 (6 bases). The CDR3 contains 16 residues. V gave up 0 bases and J gave up 1 base, with 12 bases separating them. CDR1 and CDR2 from the germline V gene are SGHAT and FQNNGV.

The chain couples TRBV10-3 to TRBJ2-2; 7 positions match TRBD2. V trimming: 3 bases; J trimming: 5 bases; junction bases outside the gene matches: 6. Germline assignment: CDR1 ENHRY and CDR2 SYGVKD. CDR3 size: 15 residues. The CDR3 sequence: CAISDSGTQTGELFF. The CDR3 bases are TGTGCCATCAGTGACAGCGGGACTCAAACCGGGGAGCTGTTTTTT.

In the case of this clonotype: This may arise from a read error, as a much more abundant clone is one base away. The rearrangement links TRBV12-3 or TRBV12-4 to TRBJ2-2; the match to TRBD1 covers 10 bases. This CDR3 is built from 18 residues. V lost 6 bases to trimming and J lost 1 base; unmatched junction nucleotides: 11. This CDR3 is CASSNWDRGSKNTGELFF. In DNA form, the CDR3 reads TGTGCCAGCAGCAACTGGGACAGGGGATCTAAGAACACCGGGGAGCTGTTTTTT.

This clonotype was seen at least ten times. The chain joins TRBV5-1 to TRBJ1-6, with D possibly matching TRBD1 (5 bases). CDR1 is SGHRS and CDR2 is YFSETQ in the germline V gene. Trimming took off 4 bases at V and 8 bases at J, with 19 bases between the two ends. This CDR3 spans 16 amino acids. This CDR3 is CASSNLDTGNDSPLHF. CDR3 DNA: TGCGCCAGCAGCAATTTGGACACGGGGAACGATTCACCCCTCCACTTT.

The chain employs TRBV5-1 and TRBJ1-4; 7 bases agree with TRBD1. Germline CDR1 reads SGHRS; CDR2 reads YFSETQ. Losses at the gene ends were 4 bases for V and 3 bases for J; bases not matched to a gene: 9. There are 16 residues in the CDR3. CDR3 coding DNA: TGCGCCAGCAGCAAGGGACAGACCGCCGCTAATGAAAAACTGTTTTTT. This translates into CASSKGQTAANEKLFF.

The genes are TRBV13 and TRBJ1-1, with D possibly matching TRBD1 (5 bases). CDR1 PRHDT and CDR2 FYEKMQ come from the germline V gene (reference sequence). CDR3 length: 14 amino acids. The ends were cut back, 5 bases at V and 1 base at J, with 11 bases in the middle. The CDR3 DNA follows: TGTGCCAGCAGCACACAGGAGGGGAACACTGAAGCTTTCTTT. Translation: CASSTQEGNTEAFF.

The rearrangement joins TRBV12-3 or TRBV12-4 to TRBJ2-4; TRBD2 matches 14 bases. V dropped 7 bases and J dropped 0; count of bases not matched to a gene: 14. This CDR3 has 20 residues. The CDR3 coding sequence is TGTGCCAGCACCCACCGGAGGGGACTAGCGGGAGTCGGAGCCAAAAACATTCAGTACTTC. Residues: CASTHRRGLAGVGAKNIQYF.

The rearrangement uses TRBV28 and TRBJ1-1; 7 nucleotides align to TRBD1. The CDR3 loop spans 17 amino acids. Germline trimming cut 2 bases from V and 4 bases from J; bases unmatched to any gene: 13. Germline CDR1 is MDHEN and CDR2 is SYDVKM. The CDR3 protein is CASSLTATGQLSTEAFF. The CDR3 nucleotides are TGTGCCAGCAGTTTAACCGCAACGGGACAGCTGAGCACTGAAGCTTTCTTT.

In this sample, this clonotype turned up a few times. The chain is built from TRBV14 and TRBJ1-1; TRBD1 matches 11 bases. Trimming removed 3 bases from V and 6 bases from J; junction bases left unmatched: 9. The CDR3 is 16 amino acids. Per the germline V gene, CDR1 is SGHDN and CDR2 is FVKESK. The CDR3 DNA reads TGTGCCAGCAGCCATCACTTGGGACAGGGGGGGCCTGAAGCTTTCTTT. It specifies CASSHHLGQGGPEAFF.